Below are 9 T cell receptor beta chains sequenced from a single sample in a study of blood T cell repertoires in COVID-19. Only in-frame clones appear in the TCRdb table, and some are missing; sequencing was by immunoSEQ multiplex PCR. The sample lists approximately 290,000 clones; around 89% were seen once. Material: peripheral blood. The receptors here all came from a man aged 25 to 40 with acute or convalescent COVID-19.

The V call is TRBV10-3, the J call TRBJ2-2; 15 bases agree with TRBD2. The V and J ends lost 0 bases and 3 bases, in that order; junction bases with no gene match: 11. The CDR3 length is 21 residues. Germline V gene sequence: CDR1 ENHRY, CDR2 SYGVKD. The CDR3 nucleotides read TGTGCCATCAGTGAGTCGAGTGTTGGACTAGCGGGAGGGCCTCACACCGGGGAGCTGTTTTTT. Translated: CAISESSVGLAGGPHTGELFF.

V usage is TRBV12-5 and J usage is TRBJ2-3; 11 nucleotides match TRBD1. CDR1 is LGHNT and CDR2 is FRNRAP in the germline V gene. Trimming cost V 6 bases and J 5 bases; bases outside gene matches: 7. The CDR3 loop spans 15 amino acids. CDR3 bases: TGTGCTAGTGGCCCCCCGGGACAGGGGGTAGATACGCAGTATTTT. Encoded protein: CASGPPGQGVDTQYF.

The V gene is TRBV7-9, the J gene TRBJ2-7; 11 nucleotides line up with TRBD2. CDR1 is SEHNR and CDR2 is FQNEAQ in the germline V gene (reference sequence). The CDR3 has 15 residues. V was clipped by 5 bases and J by 4 bases; unmatched bases: 7. Here the CDR3 reads CASSDLGTSGYEQYF. CDR3 sequence (DNA): TGTGCCAGCAGCGACCTCGGGACTAGCGGTTACGAGCAGTACTTC. The complete variable domain, with remaining parts taken from reference TRBV7-9 and TRBJ2-7, reads DTGVSQNPRHKITKRGQNVTFRCDPISEHNRLYWYRQTLGQGPEFLTYFQNEAQLEKSRLLSDRFSAERPKGSFSTLEIQRTEQGDSAMYLCASSDLGTSGYEQYFGPGTRLTVT.

The rearrangement joins TRBV5-1 to TRBJ2-6; 11 nucleotides align to TRBD2. The CDR3 sequence is 18 residues long. The junction had 7 bases not matched to a gene; V was cut back by 3 bases and J by 2 bases. The germline gives CDR1 SGHRS, CDR2 YFSETQ. The CDR3 reads CASSSRLAGSAGANVLTF. The CDR3 DNA sequence: TGCGCCAGCAGCTCCAGACTAGCGGGGAGCGCTGGGGCCAACGTCCTGACTTTC.

The chain links TRBV9 to TRBJ1-3, with TRBD1 as a possible D gene (5 bases). There are 14 residues in the CDR3. The V gene lost 2 bases and the J gene lost 2 bases, with 8 bases spanning the gap. Germline V gene lookup returns CDR1 SGDLS and CDR2 YYNGEE. CDR3 residues: CASSVDSTGNTIYF. The CDR3, as DNA: TGTGCCAGCAGCGTCGACAGCACTGGAAACACCATATATTTT.

This chain links TRBV5-4 with TRBJ2-7; the match to TRBD1 covers 7 bases. The CDR3 extends over 12 amino acids. J gave up 4 bases and V 2 bases, and 0 bases lay outside the gene matches. The germline CDR1 and CDR2 sequences are SGHNT and YYREEE (reference sequence). The CDR3 bases are TGTGCCAGCAGCTTACAGGGGTACGAGCAGTACTTC. This gives the protein CASSLQGYEQYF. Supplemented by reference TRBV5-4 and TRBJ2-7, the full variable domain reads ETGVTQSPTHLIKTRGQQVTLRCSSQSGHNTVSWYQQALGQGPQFIFQYYREEENGRGNFPPRFSGLQFPNYSSELNVNALELDDSALYLCASSLQGYEQYFGPGTRLTVT.

The chain uses TRBV2 and TRBJ2-4; TRBD2 might be the D (6 bases). This CDR3 is built from 16 residues. V shed 2 bases and J shed 5 bases, with 16 bases lying between them. Germline lookup yields CDR1 SNHLY and CDR2 FYNNEI. The CDR3 DNA reads as TGTGCCAGCAGTGAATTCGAAGGGTGGGAGGAAAACATTCAGTACTTC. Translated, it gives CASSEFEGWEENIQYF. The variable domain in full, completed from reference TRBV2 and TRBJ2-4, reads EPEVTQTPSHQVTQMGQEVILRCVPISNHLYFYWYRQILGQKVEFLVSFYNNEISEKSEIFDDQFSVERPDGSNFTLKIRSTKLEDSAMYFCASSEFEGWEENIQYFGAGTRLSVL.

This clone was found a few times. The CDR3 region is CASRSGTLGEQYF. The CDR3 DNA sequence: TGTGCCAGCAGGTCCGGGACACTGGGGGAGCAGTACTTC. The genes are TRBV2 and TRBJ2-7, with D perhaps matching TRBD1 (6 bases). Trimming shortened V by 6 bases and J by 7 bases, and 16 bases separated the two germline ends. Germline values: CDR1 SNHLY, CDR2 FYNNEI. This CDR3 is built from 13 residues. The full variable domain, completed using reference TRBV2 and TRBJ2-7, is EPEVTQTPSHQVTQMGQEVILRCVPISNHLYFYWYRQILGQKVEFLVSFYNNEISEKSEIFDDQFSVERPDGSNFTLKIRSTKLEDSAMYFCASRSGTLGEQYFGPGTRLTVT.

The V call is TRBV6-5, the J call TRBJ1-5, with TRBD1 as a possible D gene (6 bases). V shed 6 bases and J shed 6 bases, with 12 bases lying between them. Looked up from germline, CDR1 is MNHEY and CDR2 is SVGAGI. This CDR3 is built from 13 residues. In nucleotides, the CDR3 is TGTGCCAGCAGCCAAGGGGGGGGTCAGCCCCAGCATTTT. This gives the protein CASSQGGGQPQHF.